The clone carrying this TCR beta chain showed up just a few times. Memory CD4+ cells were the fraction left after CD45RA+ naive selection. Each PCR replicate from the sorted subsets contained around 200 ng DNA, which is 30,000 or so T cell genomes. Produced via immunoSEQ multiplex PCR; TCRdb's table is partial and in-frame only. The sample holds over 850,000 clones, approximately 80% seen once. This sample was included in a study of shared clonotypes between healthy human individuals. Whole-study context: Each donor had three CD4 naive, three CD4 memory, two CD8 naive and one CD8 memory plate.

This CDR3 comprises 12 residues. Per germline, CDR1 GTSNPN and CDR2 SVGIG (reference sequence). Trimming removed 3 bases at V and 7 bases at J, with 7 bases between. The chain has TRBV30 and TRBJ1-6; D is unresolved. The sequence was collected from a man between 18 and 35 years old in good health. Some clones in this sample may be carry-over from other donors' samples. Sequencing used memory CD4+ T cells from PBMCs. Subset described: CD45RA-negative fraction. Here the CDR3 DNA reads TGTGCCTGGAGCTCACAGAATTCACCCCTCCACTTT. Its translation is CAWSSQNSPLHF.